These 24 T cell receptor beta chains came from one sample sequenced in a study of cytomegalovirus exposure and HLA in healthy donors. Primers for the PCR totalled 60 Vbeta and 13 Jbeta. Method: immunoSEQ multiplex PCR; TCRdb's copy keeps in-frame clones and lacks some. The sample consists of over 200,000 clones, nearly 80% of them appearing once. Material for sequencing was PBMCs. These receptors came from a male donor in good health and CMV-seronegative.

The V call is TRBV6-5, the J call TRBJ1-1, with D tentatively TRBD1 (5 bases). From germline, CDR1 is MNHEY and CDR2 SVGAGI. The CDR3 contains 15 residues. With 6 bases removed from V and 1 base from J, the gap between germline ends came to 15 bases. CDR3 region: CASRPADRKNTEAFF. The DNA for the CDR3 is TGTGCCAGCAGACCCGCAGACAGAAAGAACACTGAAGCTTTCTTT.

Remarks on this clone: The sample carries other DNA sequences with the same CDR3. The rearrangement joins TRBV6-5 to TRBJ1-4, with D perhaps matching TRBD1 (5 bases). The V end lost 5 bases, the J end lost 4 bases, and 11 bases lay between the germline ends. Germline loops: CDR1 MNHEY, CDR2 SVGAGI. The CDR3 has 14 residues. The CDR3 nucleotides are TGTGCCAGCAGTCGCCAGGGCGGTAATGAAAAACTGTTTTTT. Translating gives CASSRQGGNEKLFF.

This clone appeared once. The chain recombines TRBV6-6 with TRBJ2-7; TRBD2 might be the D (5 bases). The germline CDR1 and CDR2 sequences are MNHNY and SVGAGI (reference sequence). Trimming removed 7 bases from V and 4 bases from J, with 17 bases in between. CDR3 length: 14 residues. This chain's CDR3 is CASTLGRGLYEQYF. DNA of the CDR3: TGTGCCAGCACCTTGGGGAGAGGGTTATACGAGCAGTACTTC.

The chain combines TRBV27 with TRBJ2-1, with D possibly being TRBD1 (6 bases). CDR3 length equals 15 residues. The germline CDR1 and CDR2 sequences are MNHEY and SMNVEV (reference sequence). With 7 bases removed from V and 4 bases from J, the gap between germline ends came to 17 bases. Here the CDR3 reads CASKEGDKGYNEQFF. The CDR3 DNA reads TGTGCCAGCAAAGAGGGGGACAAGGGATACAATGAGCAGTTCTTC.

This clone was seen more than once but under ten times. V gene TRBV18 combines with J gene TRBJ1-2; D is uncertain. This CDR3 is 13 amino acids long. Trimming left V 3 bases short and J 7 bases short, with 12 bases between. Looked up from germline, CDR1 is KGHSH and CDR2 is LQKENI. CDR3 region: CASSPLGDVGYTF. The CDR3 DNA follows: TGTGCCAGCTCACCTTTAGGAGACGTTGGCTACACCTTC.

The chain joins TRBV19 to TRBJ2-5; D might be TRBD2 (5 bases). The ends were cut back, 6 bases at V and 1 base at J, with 9 bases in the middle. The CDR3 spans 13 residues. CDR1 LNHDA and CDR2 SQIVND come from the germline V gene (reference sequence). Here the CDR3 reads CASSRGPQETQYF. Here the CDR3 DNA reads TGTGCCAGTAGCCGAGGGCCCCAAGAGACCCAGTACTTC. The variable domain in full, with the rest retrieved from reference TRBV19 and TRBJ2-5, is DGGITQSPKYLFRKEGQNVTLSCEQNLNHDAMYWYRQDPGQGLRLIYYSQIVNDFQKGDIAEGYSVSREKKESFPLTVTSAQKNPTAFYLCASSRGPQETQYFGPGTRLLVL.

The chain links TRBV27 to TRBJ1-2; no definite D call. The length of the CDR3 is 15 residues. CDR1 is MNHEY and CDR2 is SMNVEV in the germline V gene (reference sequence). V lost 2 bases to trimming and J lost 3 bases, with 13 bases between them. Here the CDR3 DNA reads TGTGCCAGCAGTTTAGGGCCCAAGGCCCACTATGGCTACACCTTC. Translation gives CASSLGPKAHYGYTF.

This chain connects TRBV28 to TRBJ2-5; 8 bases are shared with TRBD1. This CDR3 has 17 residues. V lost 8 bases and J lost 5; bases outside the gene matches: 19. CDR1 and CDR2 from the germline V gene are MDHEN and SYDVKM. The CDR3 region is CASHYRAWGQEEETQYF. The DNA for the CDR3 is TGTGCCAGCCATTATAGGGCGTGGGGACAGGAGGAGGAGACCCAGTACTTC.

Only one count was recorded for this clone. The rearrangement uses TRBV6-5 and TRBJ2-1; 10 nucleotides match TRBD2. Germline loops: CDR1 MNHEY, CDR2 SVGAGI. V lost 2 bases to trimming and J lost 5 bases; unmatched junction nucleotides: 3. The CDR3 is made up of 15 amino acids. The DNA for the CDR3 is TGTGCCAGCAGTTACGTGCTAGCGGGGGACAATGAGCAGTTCTTC. As protein: CASSYVLAGDNEQFF.

The rearrangement links TRBV27 to TRBJ2-6, with 7 bases lining up with TRBD1. The CDR3 loop spans 18 amino acids. The germline gives CDR1 MNHEY, CDR2 SMNVEV (reference sequence). The ends lost 4 bases at V and 2 bases at J; junction bases unmatched: 11. CDR3 coding DNA: TGTGCCAGCAGTTCCATGACAGGGAGTGGCCCTGGGGCCAACGTCCTGACTTTC. It encodes CASSSMTGSGPGANVLTF.

J is TRBJ2-3 and V is TRBV13; 7 bases align to TRBD1. Per germline, CDR1 PRHDT and CDR2 FYEKMQ (reference sequence). The CDR3 covers 16 residues. V dropped 6 bases and J dropped 4; count of bases not matched to a gene: 13. The CDR3 nucleotides are TGTGCCAGCAGACAGGGGCTAGCCTTGAGCGCAGATACGCAGTATTTT. Translation: CASRQGLALSADTQYF.

The gene calls are TRBV27 and TRBJ2-7; 10 bases align to TRBD2. Germline CDR1 is MNHEY and CDR2 is SMNVEV (reference sequence). This CDR3 has 14 residues. The V gene end was trimmed by 3 bases and the J gene end by 5 bases; junction bases not matched to a gene: 4. CDR3 sequence: CASSFGTSDNEQYF. The CDR3, as DNA: TGTGCCAGCAGTTTTGGGACTAGCGATAACGAGCAGTACTTC.

This chain links TRBV29-1 with TRBJ2-1; TRBD2 aligns across 15 bases. With V trimmed by 6 bases and J by 5 bases, 8 bases remained unmatched. This CDR3 spans 16 amino acids. CDR1 is SQVTM and CDR2 is ANQGSEA in the germline V gene. The CDR3 loop reads CSVGLAGGGLHNEQFF. CDR3 sequence (DNA): TGCAGCGTGGGACTAGCGGGAGGAGGGCTCCACAATGAGCAGTTCTTC.

J is TRBJ1-5 and V is TRBV7-9, with TRBD1 identical over 9 bases. CDR3 size: 15 residues. Germline V gene lookup returns CDR1 SEHNR and CDR2 FQNEAQ (reference sequence). The junction had 1 base not matched to a gene; V was cut back by 3 bases and J by 1 base. The CDR3 is CASSLGTGSNQPQHF. The DNA of the CDR3 is TGTGCCAGCAGCTTGGGGACAGGGAGCAATCAGCCCCAGCATTTT.

V usage is TRBV6-5 and J usage is TRBJ2-7; D possibly corresponds to TRBD1 (5 bases). The V gene's germline CDR1 is MNHEY and CDR2 SVGAGI. This CDR3 is built from 13 residues. V was shortened by 8 bases and J by 2 bases, with 13 bases between the two germline ends. The CDR3 DNA follows: TGTGCCAGCGTAAATGCAGGGACCTACGAGCAGTACTTC. This encodes CASVNAGTYEQYF.

The rearrangement uses TRBV4-3 and TRBJ1-5; perhaps TRBD1 as D (5 bases). The CDR3 loop spans 15 amino acids. Per germline, CDR1 LGHNA and CDR2 YSLEER. V was shortened by 1 base and J by 5 bases, with 12 bases between the two germline ends. The CDR3 coding sequence is TGCGCCAGCAGCCAAGTGGGGGGGAGGGATCAGCCCCAGCATTTT. The encoded protein is CASSQVGGRDQPQHF.

The chain combines TRBV28 with TRBJ1-4, with 7 bases that match TRBD1. CDR3 length: 15 residues. Germline CDR1 reads MDHEN; CDR2 reads SYDVKM. The ends lost 6 bases at V and 6 bases at J; junction bases unmatched: 10. This CDR3 reads CASRGGQRLYEKLFF. As DNA, the CDR3 is TGTGCCAGCAGGGGGGGACAGCGTTTGTATGAAAAACTGTTTTTT.

This clone was detected ten times or more. This rearrangement joins TRBV4-1 to TRBJ1-1; TRBD1 agrees at 7 bases. Germline V lookup: CDR1 MGHRA, CDR2 YSYEKL. The J segment lost 6 bases and the V segment lost 4 bases, leaving 11 bases of the junction unmatched. CDR3 length: 15 amino acids. CDR3 DNA sequence: TGCGCCAGCAGCCGACCGACAGGGAAAGTCGCTGAAGCTTTCTTT. Its protein is CASSRPTGKVAEAFF.

The CDR3 DNA follows: TGCGCCAGCAGCCCGATCGGGACTAGCGGGAGCCAGCAGTTCTTC. Amino acids: CASSPIGTSGSQQFF. V and J are TRBV5-1 and TRBJ2-1, with 14 positions matching TRBD2. The length of the CDR3 is 15 residues. V was pared by 4 bases and J by 11 bases, with 8 bases of the junction left unmatched. Germline V gene lookup returns CDR1 SGHRS and CDR2 YFSETQ.

The chain couples TRBV10-3 to TRBJ1-6; D not certain. The CDR3 has 14 amino acids. V lost 1 base and J 6 bases, leaving 7 bases between the germline ends. From germline, CDR1 is ENHRY and CDR2 SYGVKD. CDR3 protein: CAISEFMSNSPLHF. The DNA of the CDR3 is TGTGCCATCAGTGAGTTTATGAGTAATTCACCCCTCCACTTT.

The chain combines TRBV9 with TRBJ2-7; D is undetermined. Looked up from germline, CDR1 is SGDLS and CDR2 is YYNGEE. V lost 6 bases to trimming and J lost 10 bases, with 5 bases between them. This CDR3 region has 8 residues. CDR3 sequence: CASNLQYF. The CDR3 DNA sequence: TGTGCCAGCAACTTACAGTACTTC.

V is TRBV19 and J is TRBJ2-7; 7 bases are shared with TRBD1. The CDR3 is made up of 14 amino acids. The V and J ends lost 5 bases and 5 bases, in that order; junction bases with no gene match: 9. Germline CDR1 and CDR2: LNHDA and SQIVND (reference sequence). CDR3 nucleotide sequence: TGTGCCAGTAGTCTGACAGGGCCCTGGGACGAGCAGTACTTC. Protein: CASSLTGPWDEQYF.

This chain joins TRBV7-2 and TRBJ2-7, with D possibly matching TRBD2 (6 bases). The germline V and J ends were trimmed by 2 bases and 6 bases, with 14 bases remaining between them. This CDR3 contains 14 residues. Germline V gene lookup returns CDR1 SGHTA and CDR2 FQGNSA. CDR3 bases: TGTGCCAGCAGCTTACGCACCGGAGGGGTCGAGCAGTACTTC. Its protein product is CASSLRTGGVEQYF.

This chain links TRBV9 with TRBJ1-5; D uncertain. There are 14 residues in the CDR3. Between the trimmed V and J ends, which lost 2 bases and 0 bases, there was a span of 6 bases. Germline CDR1 is SGDLS and CDR2 is YYNGEE. CDR3 region: CASSVGPSNQPQHF. The CDR3 nucleotides read TGTGCCAGCAGCGTTGGGCCTAGCAATCAGCCCCAGCATTTT.